This T cell receptor (beta chain) was found in a study of T cells in Graves' hyperthyroidism and ophthalmopathy. This sample holds PBMCs from around 9.9 ml fresh peripheral blood. The investigators amplified TCR beta CDR3 regions from RNA transcripts. Researchers ran a first-round RT-PCR on the TCR CDR3 using the HTBI primer set. TCRdb ran MiXCR on the multiplex PCR reads and lists one entry per CDR3 protein. The data hold roughly 660,000 distinct CDR3 sequences, with roughly 17% observed a single time. The sequencing input was blood. The sequence was obtained from a man in his fifties or sixties with Graves' hyperthyroidism.

CDR3 sequence reads: CASSLEGVMKNIQYF. In DNA, the CDR3 is TGTGCCAGCAGTTTAGAAGGGGTCATGAAAAACATTCAGTACTTC. The chain recombines TRBV28 with TRBJ2-4; a weak D match, TRBD1 (5 bases). This CDR3 comprises 15 residues. V was pared by 2 bases and J by 4 bases, with 12 bases between. Germline V CDR1 and CDR2: MDHEN, SYDVKM. Full variable domain (remainder filled in from reference TRBV28 and TRBJ2-4): DVKVTQSSRYLVKRTGEKVFLECVQDMDHENMFWYRQDPGLGLRLIYFSYDVKMKEKGDIPEGYSVSREKKERFSLILESASTNQTSMYLCASSLEGVMKNIQYFGAGTRLSVL.